The clone carrying this T cell receptor beta chain was recorded many times. The CDR3 extends 3 residues past the end of the read, so its final part is completed from the germline J gene. The V gene end was trimmed by 8 bases and the J gene end by 6 bases; junction bases not matched to a gene: 10. Germline values: CDR1 DFQATT, CDR2 SNEGSKA (reference sequence). The CDR3 has 12 amino acids. This entry is derived from a study of T cell clonality in common variable immunodeficiency. Sequenced by immunoSEQ multiplex PCR; TCRdb stores in-frame clones only, minus some. This sample carries about 43,000 clones, none of them present only once.

The sequence was collected from a person aged 18 to 70 in good health. The J gene is TRBJ2-7, the V gene TRBV20-1; 7 positions agree with TRBD1. The sample was peripheral blood mononuclear cells. The CDR3 DNA, read in part, is TGCAGTACCGGACAGGATGGGAGCGAG. This gives the protein CSTGQDGSE. The entire CDR3 reads CSTGQDGSEQYF.